Below, 8 T cell receptor beta chains from the same sample are listed, as sequenced in a study of beta chain features in type 1 diabetes. These receptors have no identified antigens. General study points: Shorter TCRB CDR3s, moderately but significantly so, marked every one of the four CD4+ subsets in Type 1 diabetes patients.

Expressed TCRB transcripts were sequenced because the entire RNA isolate underwent reverse transcription. Clones were sequenced by immunoSEQ multiplex PCR, and TCRdb holds only the in-frame ones, with some missing. This sample has nearly 700,000 clones, with roughly 13% found just once. The sample consisted of naive CD4+ T cells from blood. All receptors derive from a man younger than 30 with type 1 diabetes.

The V and J genes are TRBV30 and TRBJ1-1; TRBD1 aligns across 12 bases. V was clipped by 1 base and J by 1 base; unmatched bases: 7. The V gene's germline CDR1 is GTSNPN and CDR2 SVGIG (reference sequence). The CDR3 consists of 17 residues. CDR3 nucleotides: TGTGCCTGGAGTGCGCGGGACAGGGGGCTGCGGAACACTGAAGCTTTCTTT. Amino acids: CAWSARDRGLRNTEAFF.

The rearrangement links TRBV6-6 to TRBJ1-2; D gene unclear. This CDR3 is built from 14 residues. V gave up 6 bases and J gave up 8 bases, with 19 bases separating them. Per the germline V gene, CDR1 is MNHNY and CDR2 is SVGAGI (reference sequence). This CDR3 reads CASSPEAGTIGYTF. The CDR3 DNA is TGTGCCAGCAGCCCAGAGGCGGGCACTATAGGCTACACCTTC.

The J gene is TRBJ1-1, the V gene TRBV10-3; 10 positions match TRBD1. Germline V gene data show CDR1 as ENHRY and CDR2 as SYGVKD. The CDR3 contains 15 residues. V was clipped by 6 bases and J by 3 bases; unmatched bases: 7. CDR3 protein: CAIRGDRGIYTEAFF. Here the CDR3 DNA reads TGTGCCATCAGAGGGGACAGGGGAATTTACACTGAAGCTTTCTTT.

This clone came up a few times. V usage is TRBV5-4 and J usage is TRBJ1-2, with D possibly TRBD1 on 5 matching bases. CDR1 and CDR2 (germline): SGHNT, YYREEE (reference sequence). This CDR3 spans 15 amino acids. Trimming took 4 bases from V and 4 from J, leaving 17 bases between them. This chain's CDR3 is CASSPVGGEPYGYTF. The CDR3 coding sequence is TGTGCCAGCAGCCCCGTGGGGGGGGAACCCTATGGCTACACCTTC.

This clone appeared a few times. The rearrangement links TRBV30 to TRBJ2-6, with a tentative D call TRBD2 (7 bases). This CDR3 is 18 amino acids long. Germline values: CDR1 GTSNPN, CDR2 SVGIG (reference sequence). V lost 4 bases and J 2 bases, leaving 21 bases between the germline ends. The CDR3 loop reads CAWTPRGGLITGANVLTF. The CDR3 coding sequence is TGTGCCTGGACCCCTAGGGGGGGGCTGATTACTGGGGCCAACGTCCTGACTTTC.

This clone has only a few counts. This chain uses TRBV18 with TRBJ1-3; tentative D call: TRBD1 (5 bases). Germline-derived CDR1 and CDR2 are KGHSH and LQKENI. The germline V and J ends were trimmed by 6 bases and 0 bases, with 18 bases remaining between them. The CDR3 extends over 17 amino acids. The CDR3 bases are TGTGCCAGCTCCCCTCCGGGACGGATGAACTCTGGAAACACCATATATTTT. It encodes CASSPPGRMNSGNTIYF.

V is TRBV11-2 and J is TRBJ2-1, with 10 positions matching TRBD1. Germline loops: CDR1 SGHAT, CDR2 FQNNGV. The CDR3 loop spans 18 amino acids. V dropped 5 bases and J dropped 4; count of bases not matched to a gene: 14. The CDR3 region has the DNA TGTGCCAGCAGCCGGGGGCCAAGGGGGACAGGGGCATACAATGAGCAGTTCTTC. Protein: CASSRGPRGTGAYNEQFF. Full variable domain (rest looked up from reference TRBV11-2 and TRBJ2-1): EAGVAQSPRYKIIEKRQSVAFWCNPISGHATLYWYQQILGQGPKLLIQFQNNGVVDDSQLPKDRFSAERLKGVDSTLKIQPAKLEDSAVYLCASSRGPRGTGAYNEQFFGPGTRLTVL.

This clone was seen a handful of times. CDR3 bases: TGCAGTGCTGAGGGTATCGCTGAAGCTTTCTTT. Its protein product is CSAEGIAEAFF. The chain couples TRBV20-1 to TRBJ1-1; D not certain. CDR1 and CDR2 (germline): DFQATT, SNEGSKA (reference sequence). CDR3 size: 11 residues. V was pared by 5 bases and J by 6 bases, with 10 bases between.